The next 9 T cell receptor beta chains were all read from a single sample in a study of CD8 T cells in ankylosing spondylitis. General observations from the study: A TCR beta motif of about 8 highly homologous variants appeared characteristic of ankylosing spondylitis blood.

In TCRdb, the 5' RACE reads were re-called with MiXCR into one record per CDR3 protein. Of tens of thousands of distinct CDR3 sequences in the sample, around 8.3% were seen once. No antigen is known for these receptors. Sequences were obtained from blood, either unsorted or a sorted T cell fraction (not recorded which). These receptor sequences come from a male donor with ankylosing spondylitis.

The V call is TRBV27, the J call TRBJ2-5, with D possibly matching TRBD1 (5 bases). Per germline, CDR1 MNHEY and CDR2 SMNVEV (reference sequence). Trimming left V 7 bases short and J 1 base short, with 10 bases between. The CDR3 runs 13 residues. The CDR3 nucleotides are TGTGCCAGCACAGGGTTAGGCCAAGAGACCCAGTACTTC. Amino acids: CASTGLGQETQYF.

This clonotype was observed a few times. The chain is built from TRBV27 and TRBJ1-2; D is ambiguous. V gave up 0 bases and J gave up 2 bases, with 7 bases separating them. This CDR3 region has 14 residues. Germline CDR1 MNHEY, CDR2 SMNVEV (reference sequence). The chain's CDR3 is CASSLSSGNYGYTF. CDR3 coding DNA: TGTGCCAGCAGTTTATCGTCAGGCAACTATGGCTACACCTTC.

This clonotype was picked up many times. This rearrangement joins TRBV4-1 to TRBJ2-1; 13 positions match TRBD2. Trimming cost V 2 bases and J 9 bases; bases outside gene matches: 7. Germline assignment: CDR1 MGHRA and CDR2 YSYEKL. The length of the CDR3 is 16 residues. CDR3 in amino acids: CASSQHMTSGRPEQFF. CDR3 nucleotides: TGCGCCAGCAGCCAACACATGACTAGCGGGAGGCCTGAGCAGTTCTTC.

The chain recombines TRBV5-4 with TRBJ2-3; a possible D gene is TRBD2 (5 bases). Germline CDR1 reads SGHNT; CDR2 reads YYREEE (reference sequence). The V end lost 5 bases, the J end lost 6 bases, and 10 bases lay between the germline ends. The length of the CDR3 is 12 residues. The CDR3 DNA sequence: TGTGCCAGCAGTCACGCGGGCGATACGCAGTATTTT. This sequence encodes CASSHAGDTQYF.

The chain joins TRBV24-1 to TRBJ2-3; D is unclear. The ends were cut back, 10 bases at V and 0 bases at J, with 4 bases in the middle. The CDR3 sequence is 11 residues long. Germline V gene sequence: CDR1 KGHDR, CDR2 SFDVKD. CDR3 in amino acids: CATGSTDTQYF. DNA for the CDR3: TGTGCCACGGGAAGCACAGATACGCAGTATTTT.

The chain employs TRBV24-1 and TRBJ2-1; 9 nucleotides agree with TRBD2. CDR1 and CDR2 from the germline V gene are KGHDR and SFDVKD. Trimming removed 0 bases from V and 4 bases from J; junction bases left unmatched: 6. CDR3 length: 17 residues. The CDR3 bases are TGTGCCACCAGTGATTTGACTAGCGGGCTGACTTACAATGAGCAGTTCTTC. Protein sequence: CATSDLTSGLTYNEQFF.

This clonotype was found many times. The chain employs TRBV4-1 and TRBJ1-1; D not certain. V lost 4 bases and J 5 bases, leaving 11 bases between the germline ends. The CDR3 is 13 residues long. Germline CDR1 reads MGHRA; CDR2 reads YSYEKL. CDR3 sequence (DNA): TGCGCCAGCAGCCCGAGGGCGTTAACTGAAGCTTTCTTT. As protein: CASSPRALTEAFF.

This clonotype was detected a few times. V and J are TRBV7-8 and TRBJ2-7; D unclear. The CDR3 length is 15 residues. Germline V gene data show CDR1 as SGHVS and CDR2 as FQNEAQ. Trimming cost V 1 base and J 0 bases, with 10 bases left between them. CDR3 DNA: TGTGCCAGCAGCTTAGAGTTCGGCCCCTCCTACGAGCAGTACTTC. This gives the protein CASSLEFGPSYEQYF.

The chain couples TRBV3-1 to TRBJ1-5, with D unresolved. CDR3 length: 15 amino acids. V lost 0 bases to trimming and J lost 0 bases, with 6 bases between them. Germline V lookup: CDR1 LGHDT, CDR2 YNNKEL (reference sequence). The CDR3 loop is CASSQDASSNQPQHF. The CDR3 region has the DNA TGTGCCAGCAGCCAAGATGCCAGTAGCAATCAGCCCCAGCATTTT.